Following are 31 T cell receptor beta chains from one sample sequenced in a study of lymphopenia after photon versus proton radiotherapy (dated by TCRdb to between 2018 and 2021). Library preparation used the immunoSEQ multiplex PCR assay. The clones in this table, taken by TCRdb from immuneACCESS, are in-frame only. Not every clone is retained; where verified, under half of the shortfall comes from an unresolved V gene, and the cause of the rest is unknown. The sample table contains 20,000 to 25,000 clones; only one count was recorded for 80% to 90% of them. The ten most abundant clones make up 11% of the sample. The sequences come from peripheral blood, collected from a patient treated with proton-based radiotherapy. These receptors all come from a man older than 75 with esophageal cancer.

The V gene is TRBV19, the J gene TRBJ2-7; D is unclear. V was cut by 1 base and J by 4 bases, with 11 bases left in between. This CDR3 region has 14 residues. Germline CDR1 LNHDA, CDR2 SQIVND (reference sequence). The CDR3 nucleotides are TGTGCCAGTAGTATAGGCCAGGTCTCATACGAGCAGTACTTC. Translated: CASSIGQVSYEQYF.

The gene calls are TRBV11-3 and TRBJ1-3; D remains unclear. Germline V lookup: CDR1 SGHNT, CDR2 YENEEA. This CDR3 is built from 16 residues. Trimming took off 6 bases at V and 7 bases at J, with 22 bases between the two ends. CDR3 DNA sequence: TGTGCCAGCAGTGTTGCCGGCCAAACCGGCGGCAACACCATATATTTT. Translated: CASSVAGQTGGNTIYF.

This chain uses TRBV10-3 with TRBJ2-7, with D perhaps matching TRBD1 (6 bases). The CDR3 consists of 13 residues. In germline, CDR1 is ENHRY, CDR2 SYGVKD. The V end lost 4 bases, the J end lost 3 bases, and 10 bases lay between the germline ends. The CDR3 protein is CAISVVTGYEQYF. The CDR3, as DNA: TGTGCCATCAGTGTCGTGACAGGCTACGAGCAGTACTTC.

This chain uses TRBV5-1 with TRBJ2-7; D may be TRBD2 (6 bases). This CDR3 comprises 18 residues. Trimming stripped 0 bases from V and 0 bases from J, with 19 bases between. Germline CDR1 is SGHRS and CDR2 is YFSETQ. DNA of the CDR3: TGCGCCAGCAGCTTGGGCGCGACTAGTTCTCCAAGCTCCTACGAGCAGTACTTC. Translation gives CASSLGATSSPSSYEQYF.

This clone was observed a handful of times. The chain is built from TRBV5-1 and TRBJ2-7; 10 bases agree with TRBD1. The CDR3 extends over 14 amino acids. The junction had 6 bases not matched to a gene; V was cut back by 3 bases and J by 6 bases. The germline V gene encodes CDR1 SGHRS and CDR2 YFSETQ. This CDR3 reads CASSSVGTGAEQYF. Written as DNA, the CDR3 is TGCGCCAGCAGCTCGGTAGGGACAGGGGCCGAGCAGTACTTC.

The chain has TRBV5-4 and TRBJ1-2, with 8 bases matching TRBD1. There are 16 residues in the CDR3. Germline V CDR1 and CDR2: SGHNT, YYREEE (reference sequence). Germline trimming cut 4 bases from V and 5 bases from J; bases unmatched to any gene: 13. The CDR3 DNA sequence: TGTGCCAGCAGCGATGGATTCGGACAGGGATTATATGGCTACACCTTC. Encoded protein: CASSDGFGQGLYGYTF.

This chain links TRBV18 with TRBJ2-3; no firm D call. The CDR3 runs 15 residues. The germline V and J ends were trimmed by 3 bases and 1 base, with 11 bases remaining between them. The germline gives CDR1 KGHSH, CDR2 LQKENI. The CDR3 DNA is TGTGCCAGCTCACCGTTGGTAGGAGGCACAGATACGCAGTATTTT. This translates into CASSPLVGGTDTQYF.

The chain recombines TRBV10-1 with TRBJ1-4; D uncertain. V gave up 2 bases and J gave up 7 bases, with 5 bases separating them. CDR3 length: 12 amino acids. Germline loops: CDR1 WNHNN, CDR2 SYGVQD (reference sequence). The CDR3 DNA reads as TGCGCCAGCAGTGAGAAGGCTGAAAAACTGTTTTTT. It specifies CASSEKAEKLFF.

The V gene is TRBV7-9, the J gene TRBJ1-1; weak D call: TRBD1 (6 bases). The CDR3 contains 16 residues. Trimming took off 1 base at V and 4 bases at J, with 16 bases between the two ends. Germline V gives CDR1 SEHNR, CDR2 FQNEAQ (reference sequence). CDR3 sequence reads: CASSLGRWGQGTEAFF. The CDR3 DNA follows: TGTGCCAGCAGCTTAGGTAGATGGGGGCAGGGCACTGAAGCTTTCTTT.

The chain combines TRBV5-5 with TRBJ2-7, with a possible D match to TRBD1 (6 bases). CDR1 is SGHKS and CDR2 is YYEKEE in the germline V gene (reference sequence). This CDR3 is 14 amino acids long. V was clipped by 0 bases and J by 3 bases, with 10 bases between them. Here the CDR3 DNA reads TGTGCCAGCAGCTTGGCCAGGGGAGTCTACGAGCAGTACTTC. Its protein is CASSLARGVYEQYF. Full variable domain (outside the CDR3, taken from reference TRBV5-5 and TRBJ2-7): DAGVTQSPTHLIKTRGQQVTLRCSPISGHKSVSWYQQVLGQGPQFIFQYYEKEERGRGNFPDRFSARQFPNYSSELNVNALLLGDSALYLCASSLARGVYEQYFGPGTRLTVT.

The chain is built from TRBV5-1 and TRBJ2-6, with D unclear. Germline V gene sequence: CDR1 SGHRS, CDR2 YFSETQ. Trimming pared 4 bases from V and 0 bases from J, leaving 2 bases between. CDR3 length equals 13 residues. CDR3 amino acids: CASSGSGANVLTF. CDR3 nucleotides: TGCGCCAGCAGCGGCTCTGGGGCCAACGTCCTGACTTTC.

This clone was observed a single time. The chain joins TRBV6-5 to TRBJ2-1, with TRBD1 as a possible D gene (5 bases). Per the germline V gene, CDR1 is MNHEY and CDR2 is SVGAGI. The CDR3 has 16 amino acids. V lost 0 bases and J lost 1, with 10 bases in between. CDR3 nucleotide sequence: TGTGCCAGCAGTTACTCGGGGCTAGGATCCTACAATGAGCAGTTCTTC. Translation: CASSYSGLGSYNEQFF.

The chain uses TRBV14 and TRBJ1-2, with 8 bases fitting TRBD1. In germline, CDR1 is SGHDN, CDR2 FVKESK. The CDR3 is 17 amino acids. V trimming: 0 bases; J trimming: 0 bases; junction bases outside the gene matches: 6. The CDR3 DNA sequence: TGTGCCAGCAGCCAAGAGGGACAGGCTGCAGCTAACTATGGCTACACCTTC. This translates into CASSQEGQAAANYGYTF.

The V call is TRBV7-9, the J call TRBJ2-7; TRBD1 aligns across 7 bases. In germline, CDR1 is SEHNR, CDR2 FQNEAQ (reference sequence). This CDR3 is built from 15 residues. V shed 6 bases and J 2 bases; nucleotides not matched to a gene: 10. CDR3 in amino acids: CASRRTGTDTYEQYF. The DNA for the CDR3 is TGTGCCAGCAGGCGGACCGGGACAGATACCTACGAGCAGTACTTC.

This chain joins TRBV12-5 and TRBJ2-5, with TRBD1 matching 7 bases. This CDR3 has 16 amino acids. With V trimmed by 7 bases and J by 7 bases, 18 bases remained unmatched. Germline CDR1 is LGHNT and CDR2 is FRNRAP. The CDR3: CASAPPGQPPGWTQYF. CDR3 bases: TGTGCTAGTGCCCCTCCGGGACAGCCACCGGGATGGACCCAGTACTTC.

This clone was observed a single time. The chain carries TRBV27 and TRBJ2-1; TRBD2 agrees at 10 bases. Germline V gene data show CDR1 as MNHEY and CDR2 as SMNVEV (reference sequence). V was pared by 7 bases and J by 2 bases, with 2 bases of the junction left unmatched. The length of the CDR3 is 14 residues. The CDR3 loop is CASKREGPYNEQFF. DNA of the CDR3: TGTGCCAGCAAGCGGGAGGGCCCCTACAATGAGCAGTTCTTC.

J is TRBJ2-3 and V is TRBV4-1; 10 bases fit TRBD1. The CDR3 is made up of 16 amino acids. Trimming at V came to 1 base and at J to 1 base, leaving 2 bases not matched to a gene. Germline V gene data show CDR1 as MGHRA and CDR2 as YSYEKL. The DNA of the CDR3 is TGCGCCAGCAGCCAAGGAGGACAGGGGGGCACAGATACGCAGTATTTT. Translation gives CASSQGGQGGTDTQYF.

The CDR3 region has the DNA TGTGCCAGTAGTATCGGGACGGACCAAGAGACCCAGTACTTC. Its translation is CASSIGTDQETQYF. V gene TRBV19 combines with J gene TRBJ2-5; D assignment may be TRBD1 or TRBD2 (5 bases each). The germline V and J ends were trimmed by 3 bases and 0 bases, with 8 bases remaining between them. The CDR3 extends over 14 amino acids. Germline CDR1 reads LNHDA; CDR2 reads SQIVND (reference sequence).

The chain employs TRBV6-6 and TRBJ2-1; TRBD1 is a possible D gene (5 bases). V gave up 5 bases and J gave up 8 bases, with 10 bases separating them. The germline V gene encodes CDR1 MNHNY and CDR2 SVGAGI (reference sequence). This CDR3 is 12 amino acids long. Here the CDR3 DNA reads TGTGCCAGCAGTCTCCCCAGGGATGAGCAGTTCTTC. Translated: CASSLPRDEQFF.

The chain uses TRBV5-1 and TRBJ2-3; 9 bases are shared with TRBD1. V gave up 1 base and J gave up 4 bases; unmatched junction bases: 7. Germline assignment: CDR1 SGHRS and CDR2 YFSETQ. The length of the CDR3 is 16 residues. CDR3 sequence: CASSLHGTGLADTQYF. CDR3 bases: TGCGCCAGCAGCTTGCACGGGACAGGGTTGGCAGATACGCAGTATTTT.

This clone was seen a single time. The chain couples TRBV7-9 to TRBJ1-5, with D tentatively TRBD1 (6 bases). The CDR3 totals 13 residues. V lost 5 bases and J lost 4, with 9 bases in between. Germline-derived CDR1 and CDR2 are SEHNR and FQNEAQ (reference sequence). The CDR3 nucleotides read TGTGCCAGCAGCCAGACAGGAAATCAGCCCCAGCATTTT. Protein: CASSQTGNQPQHF.

V gene TRBV4-3 combines with J gene TRBJ1-1; D not certain. CDR1 LGHNA and CDR2 YSLEER come from the germline V gene. This CDR3 has 14 amino acids. V lost 4 bases and J lost 1, with 10 bases in between. In DNA, the CDR3 is TGCGCCAGCAGCCTCGGTCCGACGAACACTGAAGCTTTCTTT. This gives the protein CASSLGPTNTEAFF.

The rearrangement uses TRBV7-2 and TRBJ2-3; the D call may be TRBD1 or TRBD2 (5 bases each). The CDR3 is made up of 15 amino acids. Trimming left V 5 bases short and J 7 bases short, with 19 bases between. CDR1 is SGHTA, CDR2 FQGNSA, per germline. The CDR3: CASSEPGTRGHTQYF. The CDR3 DNA reads as TGTGCCAGCAGCGAACCCGGGACCCGCGGACATACGCAGTATTTT.

The V gene is TRBV7-2, the J gene TRBJ2-1, with D tentatively TRBD2 (6 bases). Deletions cut 4 bases from V and 1 base from J, with 23 bases between. The CDR3 totals 19 residues. The germline V gene has CDR1 SGHTA and CDR2 FQGNSA. The DNA of the CDR3 is TGTGCCAGCAGCTCCTTTGCGGGGACTGGCCCCTTATCCTACAATGAGCAGTTCTTC. Protein: CASSSFAGTGPLSYNEQFF.

This clone is medium-sized by share. The chain carries TRBV19 and TRBJ1-2; D is uncertain. V was clipped by 1 base and J by 8 bases, with 11 bases between them. This CDR3 spans 13 amino acids. Looked up from germline, CDR1 is LNHDA and CDR2 is SQIVND (reference sequence). CDR3: CASSIARGWGYTF. The CDR3 region has the DNA TGTGCCAGTAGTATAGCTCGGGGTTGGGGCTACACCTTC.

The chain carries TRBV27 and TRBJ2-7, with D hard to call. Germline loops: CDR1 MNHEY, CDR2 SMNVEV (reference sequence). V lost 7 bases and J lost 2, with 15 bases in between. The CDR3 is 14 residues long. The CDR3 protein is CASKRAAQAYEQYF. DNA of the CDR3: TGTGCCAGCAAGCGAGCCGCCCAAGCCTACGAGCAGTACTTC.

The V call is TRBV5-6, the J call TRBJ1-2; 8 nucleotides align to TRBD1. CDR1 and CDR2 from the germline V gene are SGHDT and YYEEEE. This CDR3 is built from 16 residues. Losses at the gene ends were 1 base for V and 8 bases for J; bases not matched to a gene: 13. The CDR3 DNA follows: TGTGCCAGCAGCTTGACTCCGACAGGGGTAGGGGGCGGCTACACCTTC. This gives the protein CASSLTPTGVGGGYTF. Full variable domain (rest looked up from reference TRBV5-6 and TRBJ1-2): DAGVTQSPTHLIKTRGQQVTLRCSPKSGHDTVSWYQQALGQGPQFIFQYYEEEERQRGNFPDRFSGHQFPNYSSELNVNALLLGDSALYLCASSLTPTGVGGGYTFGSGTRLTVV.

The chain links TRBV10-2 to TRBJ2-7, with D hard to call. This CDR3 is built from 14 residues. Germline V lookup: CDR1 WSHSY, CDR2 SAAADI. V shed 0 bases and J shed 7 bases, with 13 bases lying between them. In DNA form, the CDR3 reads TGCGCCAGCAGTGAGTCAGGAGTGGGATTTGAGCAGTACTTC. This gives the protein CASSESGVGFEQYF.

This chain connects TRBV12-5 to TRBJ2-7; 9 bases fit TRBD1. Trimming took 6 bases from V and 3 from J; bases not matched to a gene: 6. The CDR3 is 14 residues long. Germline loops: CDR1 LGHNT, CDR2 FRNRAP. The CDR3 nucleotides read TGTGCTAGTGGACCGGGACAGGGAGGCTACGAGCAGTACTTC. Residues: CASGPGQGGYEQYF.

This chain links TRBV5-1 with TRBJ2-3; the D is unclear. There are 13 residues in the CDR3. V dropped 5 bases and J dropped 4 bases, with 11 bases sitting between them. Germline V lookup: CDR1 SGHRS, CDR2 YFSETQ. The CDR3 here is CASSSDPPDTQYF. CDR3 DNA: TGCGCCAGCAGTTCGGATCCCCCAGATACGCAGTATTTT.

This rearrangement joins TRBV7-2 to TRBJ2-3; D is perhaps TRBD2 (6 bases). V was pared by 3 bases and J by 2 bases, with 12 bases between. CDR3 length equals 15 residues. The germline V gene has CDR1 SGHTA and CDR2 FQGNSA. The CDR3 DNA reads as TGTGCCAGCAGCTTCGGGACTTCTTACACAGATACGCAGTATTTT. It yields the protein CASSFGTSYTDTQYF.